This record covers a single TCR beta chain. Its antigen specificity is not known. There are no base qualities to consult, and no much larger clone falls within one base. Deletion took 1 base off V and 6 bases off J, with a span of 13 bases between the germline ends. The CDR3 runs 14 amino acids, cysteine and phenylalanine included. This entry keeps only the CDR3 DNA: 42 bases, framed from base 1. Sequences SEHNR (CDR1) and FQNEAQ (CDR2) are obtained from the germline V gene (reference sequence). In light of the paper, this sample's time point label describes: baseline before oral tofacitinib. From alopecia areata patients, peripheral blood was collected along with lesional scalp punch biopsies. PBMCs were isolated by density centrifugation and stained for CD3, CD4 and CD8, after which CD4+ and CD8+ T cells were sorted on a FACSAria. The method behind the library was the immunoSEQ multiplex PCR assay. RNA was extracted from all samples and reverse transcribed into cDNA as template for TCR sequencing. SuperScript III was used to make first-strand cDNA, primed with a 2:1 mix of oligo-dT and random hexamers. A synthetic immune receptor repertoire was used to gauge amplification bias, and whatever bias remained was removed computationally. In the source study's methods: Raw reads were preprocessed for error removal, and CDR3 was defined according to IMGT conventions as running from the conserved cysteine to phenylalanine. Clonality was computed by normalizing Shannon entropy by log2 of the number of productive unique TCRs and subtracting the result from 1. Scalp TCRbeta sequences were cross-referenced with sorted blood CD4 and CD8 repertoires so that the CD4 or CD8 identity of scalp clones could be inferred. This immuneACCESS table, as held by TCRdb, lists in-frame sequences with V and J called but not all clones. Of the missing ones, under half trace to an unresolved V gene in checked studies; the others have no known cause. The V and J calls and clone size were taken over from that table, and D and trimming were inferred from the DNA. In all, the sample holds 130,000 to 150,000 clones, and about 89% of those were seen once. The leading ten clones occupy over 13% of the sample.

This sample stems from a study of CD8+ T cells in alopecia areata (dated by TCRdb to 2016 to 2019). General notes on the study: The treated patients took part in an open-label pilot trial in which moderate-to-severe alopecia areata was treated with oral tofacitinib at 5 to 10 mg twice daily. Scalp tissue and sorted CD4+ and CD8+ peripheral blood T cells from patchy and totalis/universalis alopecia areata patients and from healthy controls were covered by human TCRbeta sequencing. Scalp clonality was compared among normal scalp (n=4), patchy alopecia areata scalp (n=8), and alopecia totalis/universalis scalp (n=8). High-throughput TCRbeta sequencing was used to examine T cell clonal expansion in alopecia areata in both the C3H/HeJ mouse model and human patients. Patients received tofacitinib for 6 to 18 months and were then followed off drug for 6 months to check for delayed response and recurrence. RNA was extracted with the PAXgene miRNA kit for fixed scalp, the miRNeasy kit for PBMCs, and the RNeasy kit for mouse skin. Patients on tofacitinib were biopsied at baseline and after 4 and 24 weeks of treatment, and several of the patients also had a later scalp biopsy. TCRbeta CDR3 regions were amplified by immunoSEQ multiplex PCR with 35 Vbeta forward and 13 Jbeta reverse primers.

The paper as a whole reports these results and caveats: Lesional scalp, especially in alopecia totalis/universalis, showed higher clonality and more expanded CD8+ clones than normal scalp, suggesting antigenic drive. Scalp TCR repertoire analysis is complicated because resident alphabeta T cells in normal human skin are also sequenced, whereas mouse skin is dominated by gammadelta T cells. TCR sequences shared between patients were less clear than in mice, possibly partly because of HLA diversity in the patient population.

The TCR originated in a human donor with alopecia areata. Here the chain combines TRBV7-9 and TRBJ2-7; the D gene is perhaps TRBD1, on 5 matching bases. The sample consisted of CD8+ T cells sorted from blood, taken at week 0. The CDR3 region has the sequence CASSLVQGQSEQYF. The bases read TGTGCCAGCAGCTTAGTGCAGGGTCAGAGCGAGCAGTACTTC.